This T cell receptor beta chain appears in the sequencing data of a study of CXCR3-negative and CXCR3-positive naive CD8 T cells. The germline CDR1 and CDR2 sequences are LGHNA and YSLEER. The CDR3 is 16 amino acids. Study-level results: Comparison of naive subsets found surface CD5 to be comparable, and TCR strength was inferred on the basis of TRB CDR3 properties. Fresh PBMCs were used in most assays, and CXCR3 expression partially decreased after cryopreservation.

Concerning this clonotype: The antigen is unknown.

Each TRB cDNA library was prepared by 5' RACE (with UMI labels). TCRdb reanalyzed the 5' RACE reads and collapses them to one entry per CDR3 protein, without DNA. This repertoire comprises 45,000 to 55,000 distinct CDR3 sequences; its ten largest clones make up over 12%. The specimen sequenced was memory CD8+ T cells from blood. This sequence was found in a human donor in good health. Some clones in this sample may be carry-over from other donors' samples. The J gene is TRBJ2-2, the V gene TRBV4-3; the D call of TRBD1 rests on TCRdb alone, since no DNA is present to check it. CDR3 region: CASSQDLQGFGGELFF.